These T cell receptor beta chains were read from a single sample in a study of beta chain features in type 1 diabetes. The assay was immunoSEQ multiplex PCR, and TCRdb's table has in-frame clones only and misses some. Altogether about 160,000 clones are present, roughly 63% being singletons, with the ten largest covering about 0.081%. Sequencing was done on a sample of naive CD4+ T cells from blood. These TCRs come from a man aged 25 to 40 with type 1 diabetes. The CDR3 runs from the conserved cysteine through the conserved F or W. The D gene is left open where the match is weak. Not all rows give a size; the values are once, few, many and, for expanded clones, a class.

cdr3_aa cdr3_nt clone_size j_call d_call v_call
CASSNTDTQYF TGTGCCAGCAGTAACACAGATACGCAGTATTTT . TRBJ2-3 . TRBV6-5
CASSRGGVDGETQYF TGTGCTAGCAGCCGGGGGGGAGTAGACGGAGAGACCCAGTACTTC once TRBJ2-5 TRBD2 TRBV7-7
CASSLSSSYSNQPQHF TGTGCCAGCAGCTTATCCAGCAGTTATAGCAATCAGCCCCAGCATTTT . TRBJ1-5 . TRBV7-2
CASSSRQGFDEQYF TGTGCCAGCAGCTCTAGACAGGGCTTCGACGAGCAGTACTTC few TRBJ2-7 TRBD1 TRBV7-9
CASTRGRTSSYNEQFF TGTGCCAGCACGCGGGGTCGTACCAGCTCCTACAATGAGCAGTTCTTC . TRBJ2-1 . TRBV7-2
CAWSVMGQGFEGYTF TGTGCCTGGAGTGTAATGGGACAGGGATTTGAAGGCTACACCTTC few TRBJ1-2 TRBD1 TRBV30
CAWLGLPTYEQYF TGTGCCTGGTTGGGACTACCAACCTACGAGCAGTACTTC few TRBJ2-7 TRBD2 TRBV30
CASSLDRWVAFNEQFF TGTGCCAGCAGCTTAGATCGCTGGGTGGCTTTCAATGAGCAGTTCTTC . TRBJ2-1 . TRBV7-8
CASSPPGTATYNEQFF TGTGCCAGCAGCCCTCCCGGGACTGCCACTTACAATGAGCAGTTCTTC few TRBJ2-1 . TRBV9
CASSYSEISYNEQFF TGTGCCAGCAGTTACTCGGAGATCTCCTACAATGAGCAGTTCTTC once TRBJ2-1 . TRBV6-6
CSVRGLQRTYEQYF TGCAGCGTTAGGGGTCTCCAACGTACCTACGAGCAGTACTTC once TRBJ2-7 . TRBV29-1
CASSLVLRGPSYEQYF TGTGCCAGCAGCTTAGTCCTACGGGGCCCTTCCTACGAGCAGTACTTC once TRBJ2-7 . TRBV7-2
CASSGTGLNTGELFF TGTGCCAGCAGTGGGACAGGGTTGAACACCGGGGAGCTGTTTTTT . TRBJ2-2 TRBD1 TRBV2
CASSVNDEQYF TGTGCCAGCAGTGTGAATGACGAGCAGTACTTC . TRBJ2-7 . TRBV25-1
CSVGRGALEQFF TGCAGCGTTGGGCGGGGGGCTCTTGAGCAGTTCTTC . TRBJ2-1 TRBD2 TRBV29-1